Shown below are 16 T cell receptor beta chains from a single sample sequenced in a study of cytomegalovirus exposure and HLA in healthy donors. Primers for the PCR totalled 60 Vbeta and 13 Jbeta. Repertoires were generated with immunoSEQ multiplex PCR, while TCRdb's copy carries only in-frame clones and drops some. Of 150,000 to 200,000 clones in the sample, 82% are singletons; the top ten hold 0.075% to 0.1%. What was sequenced was PBMCs. Receptors originate from a boy between 2 and 10 years old in good health and CMV-seronegative.

The rearrangement links TRBV4-1 to TRBJ2-7, with D maybe TRBD2 (5 bases). Germline CDR1 and CDR2: MGHRA and YSYEKL. The CDR3 runs to 13 residues. Deletions cut 4 bases from V and 6 bases from J, with 13 bases between. CDR3 residues: CASSPRTGVEQYF. The CDR3 DNA sequence: TGCGCCAGCAGCCCTCGGACTGGCGTCGAGCAGTACTTC.

This chain uses TRBV6-1 with TRBJ2-5, with TRBD1 identical over 8 bases. Germline lookup yields CDR1 MNHNS and CDR2 SASEGT. Trimming cost V 8 bases and J 5 bases; bases outside gene matches: 16. This CDR3 region has 16 residues. The CDR3 sequence is CASRAEGTGRGETQYF. DNA of the CDR3: TGTGCCAGCCGTGCCGAAGGGACAGGCAGGGGCGAGACCCAGTACTTC.

The chain combines TRBV6-5 with TRBJ2-7, with TRBD1 identical over 9 bases. Germline V gives CDR1 MNHEY, CDR2 SVGAGI. V lost 5 bases to trimming and J lost 5 bases; unmatched junction nucleotides: 7. The CDR3 length is 14 residues. In DNA form, the CDR3 reads TGTGCCAGCAGTCCCGGGACAGGGTTCCACGAGCAGTACTTC. Encoded protein: CASSPGTGFHEQYF.

This sequence joins TRBV4-1 and TRBJ2-1, with D possibly being TRBD2 (6 bases). Trimming took off 3 bases at V and 4 bases at J, with 16 bases between the two ends. Germline V CDR1 and CDR2: MGHRA, YSYEKL. The CDR3 is made up of 16 amino acids. CDR3 in DNA: TGCGCCAGCAGCCATCCAGGGAGGAGGGCATACAATGAGCAGTTCTTC. As protein: CASSHPGRRAYNEQFF.

This clone was observed once. The chain uses TRBV18 and TRBJ1-5, with a possible D match to TRBD1 (5 bases). Deletions cut 6 bases from V and 4 bases from J, with 10 bases between. This CDR3 has 13 amino acids. Germline V gene sequence: CDR1 KGHSH, CDR2 LQKENI. CDR3 sequence reads: CASSGGSNQPQHF. The CDR3 DNA reads as TGTGCCAGCTCTGGGGGGAGTAATCAGCCCCAGCATTTT.

The rearrangement links TRBV6-1 to TRBJ2-5; the match to TRBD1 covers 7 bases. Germline CDR1 reads MNHNS; CDR2 reads SASEGT. With V trimmed by 4 bases and J by 11 bases, 7 bases remained unmatched. The length of the CDR3 is 12 residues. The CDR3 nucleotides read TGTGCCAGCAGTGGCGACAGGGAGCTTCAGTACTTC. This sequence encodes CASSGDRELQYF.

The chain combines TRBV4-1 with TRBJ2-3; D is perhaps TRBD2 (5 bases). CDR1 is MGHRA and CDR2 is YSYEKL in the germline V gene. The CDR3 loop spans 16 amino acids. Between the trimmed V and J ends, which lost 0 bases and 4 bases, there was a span of 14 bases. The CDR3 DNA reads TGCGCCAGCAGCCAAGATCCGGCGGGCCGAGCAGATACGCAGTATTTT. Translation: CASSQDPAGRADTQYF.

The table lists this clone with a few counts. The chain couples TRBV6-1 to TRBJ1-2; D ambiguous. In germline, CDR1 is MNHNS, CDR2 SASEGT. Deletions cut 2 bases from V and 2 bases from J, with 9 bases between. The length of the CDR3 is 14 residues. The CDR3 DNA reads TGTGCCAGCAGTGAATTAACATCGAACTATGGCTACACCTTC. Protein sequence: CASSELTSNYGYTF.

A single count supports this clone. V is TRBV7-9 and J is TRBJ2-2; no definite D call. Germline CDR1 SEHNR, CDR2 FQNEAQ (reference sequence). The CDR3 loop spans 13 amino acids. Between the trimmed V and J ends, which lost 5 bases and 5 bases, there was a span of 9 bases. The CDR3 nucleotides are TGTGCCAGCAGCCGAGTCGCGACCGGGGAGCTGTTTTTT. Translation: CASSRVATGELFF.

This clone was observed a single time. This chain joins TRBV27 and TRBJ2-4; 8 positions match TRBD2. J was trimmed by 5 bases and V by 5 bases; bases with no gene match: 17. CDR3 length: 18 residues. Looked up from germline, CDR1 is MNHEY and CDR2 is SMNVEV (reference sequence). CDR3 in amino acids: CASSPQMGGAGVQNIQYF. DNA of the CDR3: TGTGCCAGCAGTCCCCAAATGGGTGGAGCGGGGGTTCAAAACATTCAGTACTTC.

Worth noting for this clone: Other DNA sequences from this sample encode an identical CDR3 as well. V and J are TRBV27 and TRBJ1-4; TRBD1 might be the D (5 bases). Trimming removed 3 bases from V and 12 bases from J, with 14 bases in between. This CDR3 is 13 amino acids long. Germline V CDR1 and CDR2: MNHEY, SMNVEV (reference sequence). This CDR3 reads CASSFGGGVELFF. The DNA of the CDR3 is TGTGCCAGCAGTTTTGGGGGAGGGGTGGAACTGTTTTTT.

This chain uses TRBV9 with TRBJ1-2, with TRBD1 as a possible D gene (5 bases). The CDR3 spans 14 residues. The germline V and J ends were trimmed by 6 bases and 6 bases, with 18 bases remaining between them. Looked up from germline, CDR1 is SGDLS and CDR2 is YYNGEE. The CDR3 DNA follows: TGTGCCAGCAACCTCATGGGGGGGAAGAATGGCTACACCTTC. Its translation: CASNLMGGKNGYTF.

V usage is TRBV18 and J usage is TRBJ2-2; 8 positions agree with TRBD1. The V gene's germline CDR1 is KGHSH and CDR2 LQKENI. V dropped 4 bases and J dropped 2; count of bases not matched to a gene: 3. There are 15 residues in the CDR3. The CDR3 DNA follows: TGTGCCAGCTCACGAGGACAGGGTAACACCGGGGAGCTGTTTTTT. Its protein product is CASSRGQGNTGELFF.

The gene calls are TRBV6-6 and TRBJ1-3; D is unclear. V was trimmed by 7 bases and J by 2 bases, leaving 12 bases between them. Germline CDR1 MNHNY, CDR2 SVGAGI (reference sequence). The CDR3 runs 14 residues. CDR3 in amino acids: CASKVWAAGNTIYF. The CDR3 nucleotides read TGTGCCAGCAAGGTCTGGGCTGCTGGAAACACCATATATTTT.

This chain connects TRBV30 to TRBJ1-1, with D possibly being TRBD1 (6 bases). The V gene's germline CDR1 is GTSNPN and CDR2 SVGIG (reference sequence). This CDR3 has 15 amino acids. V gave up 3 bases and J gave up 6 bases, with 20 bases separating them. This chain's CDR3 is CAWSTTGTSTAEAFF. CDR3 sequence (DNA): TGTGCCTGGAGCACGACCGGGACATCTACGGCTGAAGCTTTCTTT.

The rearrangement joins TRBV6-1 to TRBJ2-7; 11 bases map to TRBD1. Unmatched junction bases numbered 5, after V lost 7 bases and J lost 3 bases. Germline CDR1 MNHNS, CDR2 SASEGT. There are 14 residues in the CDR3. CDR3 loop: CASTVGTGGYEQYF. The CDR3 region has the DNA TGTGCCAGCACGGTAGGGACAGGGGGCTACGAGCAGTACTTC.